The 24 T cell receptor beta chains below were found in one sample sequenced in a study of T cell responses to AZD1222 COVID-19 vaccine. The protocol was immunoSEQ multiplex PCR, while the TCRdb copy is restricted to in-frame clones and leaves out a portion. The sample includes 140,000 to 150,000 clones, 80% to 95% of them seen just once. This specimen consisted of peripheral blood, obtained on day 0 of AZD1222 vaccination. The receptors stem from an adult in good health.

This sequence joins TRBV18 and TRBJ1-4, with D unresolved. The CDR3 loop spans 16 amino acids. V lost 2 bases and J lost 8, with 18 bases in between. Germline CDR1 and CDR2: KGHSH and LQKENI. The CDR3 coding sequence is TGTGCCAGCTCACCATCAGCGGAGGGTAGTGGGGAAAAACTGTTTTTT. The encoded protein is CASSPSAEGSGEKLFF.

CDR3 protein: CASSYSGGEWAVELFF. The CDR3, as DNA: TGTGCCAGCAGTTACTCCGGGGGGGAGTGGGCTGTGGAGCTGTTTTTT. The chain is built from TRBV6-5 and TRBJ2-2, with 8 nucleotides matching TRBD2. The CDR3 covers 16 residues. From germline, CDR1 is MNHEY and CDR2 SVGAGI. The V gene end was trimmed by 0 bases and the J gene end by 10 bases; junction bases not matched to a gene: 10.

This chain links TRBV5-1 with TRBJ2-7; D might be TRBD1 (5 bases). Germline V gives CDR1 SGHRS, CDR2 YFSETQ. The CDR3 sequence is 14 residues long. The ends were cut back, 1 base at V and 5 bases at J, with 13 bases in the middle. For the CDR3, the DNA is TGCGCCAGCAGCTTGTTTTTGGCAGGGAACGAGCAGTACTTC. It translates to CASSLFLAGNEQYF.

The V and J genes are TRBV24-1 and TRBJ1-1, with a tentative D call TRBD1 (5 bases). The germline V gene encodes CDR1 KGHDR and CDR2 SFDVKD. The CDR3 runs to 16 residues. V dropped 5 bases and J dropped 4 bases, with 19 bases sitting between them. The CDR3 DNA follows: TGTGCCACCAGTGTGGTTTACAGGTTACTGACCACTGAAGCTTTCTTT. Protein sequence: CATSVVYRLLTTEAFF.

This clone was detected only once. The rearrangement uses TRBV28 and TRBJ2-2; D possibly corresponds to TRBD2 (6 bases). This CDR3 comprises 17 residues. Germline values: CDR1 MDHEN, CDR2 SYDVKM. V was shortened by 3 bases and J by 5 bases, with 19 bases between the two germline ends. Here the CDR3 reads CASSLVPGLESTGELFF. The CDR3 DNA follows: TGTGCCAGCAGTTTGGTCCCGGGACTGGAGTCAACCGGGGAGCTGTTTTTT.

CDR3 in amino acids: CASAAKGSSRQYF. CDR3 DNA: TGTGCCAGCGCGGCGAAGGGGTCCTCTCGGCAGTACTTC. The chain uses TRBV13 and TRBJ2-7; possible D gene TRBD1, 5 bases. This CDR3 is built from 13 residues. V was trimmed by 8 bases and J by 9 bases, leaving 20 bases between them. Germline V gene lookup returns CDR1 PRHDT and CDR2 FYEKMQ (reference sequence).

This sequence joins TRBV4-1 and TRBJ1-2, with D maybe TRBD1 (5 bases). CDR3 length: 13 residues. Germline CDR1 and CDR2: MGHRA and YSYEKL. V lost 4 bases to trimming and J lost 8 bases, with 14 bases between them. The CDR3: CASSPRGPGGYTF. The CDR3 DNA reads as TGCGCCAGCAGCCCTAGGGGTCCGGGCGGCTACACCTTC.

The chain has TRBV2 and TRBJ2-7; 8 nucleotides align to TRBD2. Trimming removed 6 bases from V and 6 bases from J; junction bases left unmatched: 10. Per the germline V gene, CDR1 is SNHLY and CDR2 is FYNNEI. CDR3 length: 14 residues. CDR3 in DNA: TGTGCCAGCAGCTGGAGTAGCGGGGTAGGCGAGCAGTACTTC. Translated: CASSWSSGVGEQYF.

The rearrangement joins TRBV10-1 to TRBJ2-3; 13 bases are shared with TRBD2. Germline CDR1 WNHNN, CDR2 SYGVQD (reference sequence). The CDR3 sequence is 19 residues long. Trimming at V came to 10 bases and at J to 4 bases, leaving 20 bases not matched to a gene. The chain's CDR3 is CATKRTGLGLAGAADTQYF. CDR3 in DNA: TGCGCCACCAAGCGGACAGGGCTCGGACTAGCGGGAGCCGCAGATACGCAGTATTTT.

The chain recombines TRBV2 with TRBJ1-5, with D maybe TRBD1 (6 bases). There are 14 residues in the CDR3. V lost 2 bases, J lost 8 bases, and 13 bases lay in between. Germline CDR1 SNHLY, CDR2 FYNNEI. CDR3 loop: CASSEQGGEEPQHF. As DNA, the CDR3 is TGTGCCAGCAGTGAACAAGGGGGAGAGGAGCCCCAGCATTTT.

This chain joins TRBV19 and TRBJ2-5, with D perhaps matching TRBD2 (6 bases). V was pared by 6 bases and J by 4 bases, with 15 bases between. This CDR3 spans 14 amino acids. CDR1 is LNHDA, CDR2 SQIVND, per germline (reference sequence). The CDR3 coding sequence is TGTGCCAGTAGGCTTCACGACGGGGGAGAGACCCAGTACTTC. Translating it yields CASRLHDGGETQYF.

This chain uses TRBV5-6 with TRBJ1-5; D is undetermined. Germline CDR1 is SGHDT and CDR2 is YYEEEE. The CDR3 loop spans 14 amino acids. V lost 7 bases and J lost 0, with 11 bases in between. The CDR3 bases are TGTGCCAGCTCGTCCTTGTCTAGCAATCAGCCCCAGCATTTT. It codes for CASSSLSSNQPQHF.

This chain joins TRBV11-2 and TRBJ1-3; D gene uncertain. Germline V lookup: CDR1 SGHAT, CDR2 FQNNGV. V lost 3 bases, J lost 2 bases, and 11 bases lay in between. The CDR3 runs 15 residues. Here the CDR3 DNA reads TGTGCCAGCAGCTTGTCAGTGGATCCTGGAAACACCATATATTTT. It yields the protein CASSLSVDPGNTIYF. Using reference TRBV11-2 and TRBJ1-3 for the parts outside the CDR3, the full variable domain is EAGVAQSPRYKIIEKRQSVAFWCNPISGHATLYWYQQILGQGPKLLIQFQNNGVVDDSQLPKDRFSAERLKGVDSTLKIQPAKLEDSAVYLCASSLSVDPGNTIYFGEGSWLTVV.

This clone appeared a single time. The gene calls are TRBV9 and TRBJ1-1, with a weak D call TRBD1 (6 bases). Germline CDR1 SGDLS, CDR2 YYNGEE. V lost 4 bases, J lost 3 bases, and 10 bases lay in between. The CDR3 runs to 13 residues. CDR3 in DNA: TGTGCCAGCAGCTTAAGACAGGACACTGAAGCTTTCTTT. This gives the protein CASSLRQDTEAFF.

The chain couples TRBV7-3 to TRBJ2-3; perhaps TRBD2 as D (5 bases). Between the trimmed V and J ends, which lost 2 bases and 2 bases, there was a span of 8 bases. The germline CDR1 and CDR2 sequences are SGHTA and FQGTGA. The CDR3 has 14 amino acids. Written as DNA, the CDR3 is TGTGCCAGCAGCTTACGCCGGGACACAGATACGCAGTATTTT. As protein: CASSLRRDTDTQYF.

V and J are TRBV28 and TRBJ2-1; 9 positions match TRBD2. This CDR3 spans 17 amino acids. Germline V gene sequence: CDR1 MDHEN, CDR2 SYDVKM. J lost 3 bases, V lost 5 bases, and 11 bases had no gene match. The CDR3 is CASSIPGGAGGYNEQFF. CDR3 in DNA: TGTGCCAGCAGTATCCCAGGGGGAGCGGGGGGCTACAATGAGCAGTTCTTC.

The chain has TRBV27 and TRBJ1-3; D is ambiguous. CDR1 MNHEY and CDR2 SMNVEV come from the germline V gene (reference sequence). The CDR3 spans 13 residues. The germline V and J ends were trimmed by 1 base and 2 bases, with 3 bases remaining between them. The DNA of the CDR3 is TGTGCCAGCAGTTTATTCGCTGGAAACACCATATATTTT. The encoded protein is CASSLFAGNTIYF.

This sequence joins TRBV6-5 and TRBJ2-3; a possible D gene is TRBD1 (6 bases). Germline V gene sequence: CDR1 MNHEY, CDR2 SVGAGI. The CDR3 sequence is 15 residues long. V lost 7 bases, J lost 6 bases, and 20 bases lay in between. Here the CDR3 DNA reads TGTGCCAGCAACCACCGGGACAACATCTTTGATACGCAGTATTTT. Translating gives CASNHRDNIFDTQYF.

This sequence joins TRBV12-5 and TRBJ1-1, with D unresolved. The CDR3 has 16 amino acids. CDR1 is LGHNT and CDR2 is FRNRAP in the germline V gene. V was shortened by 0 bases and J by 0 bases, with 11 bases between the two germline ends. CDR3 sequence reads: CASGLVLEAMNTEAFF. For the CDR3, the DNA is TGTGCTAGTGGTTTGGTACTCGAGGCTATGAACACTGAAGCTTTCTTT.

The chain recombines TRBV6-5 with TRBJ1-5, with D perhaps TRBD1 (5 bases). The CDR3 is 14 residues long. The germline V and J ends were trimmed by 5 bases and 3 bases, with 11 bases remaining between them. Germline loops: CDR1 MNHEY, CDR2 SVGAGI. CDR3 coding DNA: TGTGCCAGCAGTCTGACAGCTTTCAATCAGCCCCAGCATTTT. Its translation is CASSLTAFNQPQHF.

The J gene is TRBJ1-6, the V gene TRBV15; 7 bases match TRBD1. Germline CDR1 and CDR2: LNHNV and YYDKDF (reference sequence). The V gene end was trimmed by 5 bases and the J gene end by 8 bases; junction bases not matched to a gene: 3. This CDR3 comprises 13 residues. CDR3 nucleotide sequence: TGTGCCACCAGCCCCAGGGGGGATTCACCCCTCCACTTT. Translated: CATSPRGDSPLHF.

This chain uses TRBV15 with TRBJ2-5; D possibly corresponds to TRBD2 (6 bases). Looked up from germline, CDR1 is LNHNV and CDR2 is YYDKDF (reference sequence). The CDR3 spans 14 residues. With 5 bases removed from V and 2 bases from J, the gap between germline ends came to 12 bases. CDR3 loop: CATSLTGDQETQYF. In nucleotides, the CDR3 is TGTGCCACCAGCTTAACGGGGGATCAAGAGACCCAGTACTTC.

The V call is TRBV7-9, the J call TRBJ2-7; 12 nucleotides align to TRBD2. This CDR3 is 17 amino acids long. In germline, CDR1 is SEHNR, CDR2 FQNEAQ (reference sequence). After removal of 2 bases from V and 7 bases from J, the junction contained 12 bases not matched to a gene. In DNA form, the CDR3 reads TGTGCCAGCAGCTTAAATCCGAGACTAGCGGGAGACTGGGAGCAGTACTTC. Its protein product is CASSLNPRLAGDWEQYF.

This rearrangement joins TRBV5-6 to TRBJ1-4; no reliable D call. The germline CDR1 and CDR2 sequences are SGHDT and YYEEEE. The CDR3 covers 13 residues. Trimming removed 0 bases at V and 8 bases at J, with 8 bases between. CDR3: CASSLARGEKLFF. The CDR3 DNA reads TGTGCCAGCAGCTTGGCGCGAGGGGAAAAACTGTTTTTT. Using reference TRBV5-6 and TRBJ1-4 for the parts outside the CDR3, the full variable domain is DAGVTQSPTHLIKTRGQQVTLRCSPKSGHDTVSWYQQALGQGPQFIFQYYEEEERQRGNFPDRFSGHQFPNYSSELNVNALLLGDSALYLCASSLARGEKLFFGSGTQLSVL.